Sequencing of this T cell receptor (beta chain) was carried out in a study of shared clonotypes between healthy human individuals (dated by TCRdb to the early 2020s). Looking at the study overall: A few men and two women, aged 18 to 49 years, made up the cohort. Per donor, three plates each were used for CD4 naive and CD4 memory, two for CD8 naive, and one for CD8 memory. To estimate repertoire size and how much clonotype sharing occurs between individuals, the study deeply sequenced the blood TCR repertoires of several healthy adults. To increase sequencing depth and limit assay-specific biases, TCR repertoire library preparation and sequencing were carried out by different laboratories using diverse techniques. Between about 0.94 and 8.9 billion PBMCs per donor were obtained by leukapheresis. What the work shows at the level of the full study, not this receptor alone: Even with the large sequencing depth, rarefaction of the sorted-subset datasets indicated that sequencing was incomplete. Naive subsets generally had larger estimated clonotype richness than memory subsets did. Sampling was limited to blood, and TCR repertoires in tissue likely differ from TCR repertoires in blood. Sharing across a handful of donors was observed for about 4.8% of naive CD4, over 3% of naive CD8, over 2% of memory CD4, and about 0.38% of memory CD8 clonotypes. Because the study included a small number of donors, the genetic and exposure-history diversity represented was limited. Pairwise subsampling indicated that sequencing depth was expected to affect the degree of clonotype sharing among donors. Clonotypes shared by all four sorted-subset donors showed higher generation probabilities than non-shared clonotypes.

The CDR3 has 12 amino acids, counting the end cysteine and phenylalanine. Only CDR3 DNA remains: 36 bases, in frame from the first base. V lost 4 bases and J lost 10 bases, and the count of bases not matched to a germline gene is 4. The germline V gene sets CDR1 to MGHDK and CDR2 to SYGVNS. Healthy HIV-negative adults with no recently reported acute infections or vaccinations were included as donors. All donors were Caucasian adults living in Nashville, Tennessee, USA. Magnetic negative selection was used to enrich CD4+ T cells, after which naive cells were positively selected on CD45RA and the negative fraction became the memory subset. Blood was collected by leukapheresis, and PBMCs were isolated by Ficoll-Histopaque density gradient centrifugation and then cryopreserved in liquid nitrogen vapor phase. Analytical flow cytometry was used to check the purity and quantity of each magnetically sorted T cell population. Genomic DNA was isolated from every sorted fraction and measured by UV absorbance on a Nanodrop 2000c.

With respect to this clone: What antigen it recognizes has not been identified. No much larger clone is present one base from it, and per-base qualities are unavailable.

Using the deep immunoSEQ assay, TCR CDR3 regions were amplified from genomic DNA by multiplex PCR. Extracted genomic DNA from each cell subset was spread evenly across all wells of several immunoSEQ 96-well plates, with each plate serving as a replicate. For sorted subsets, 200 to 250 ng genomic DNA, equal to tens of thousands of T cell genomes, was loaded into each replicate PCR. The purified libraries were quantified using a Qubit 3.0 fluorometer, sized with a Bioanalyzer 2100, and then quantified again using the KAPA Library Quantification kit. Every immunoSEQ 96-well plate was sequenced on a dedicated single-read 150-cycle Illumina NextSeq 550 flow cell. The authors processed their data as follows. Because the immunoSEQ output included only junctional sequences and no quality scores, the filtering could not be the same as the filtering used for full-length reads. To assign V/J genes and CDR3, sequences were annotated against IMGT germline references using PyIR, a Python wrapper for IgBLAST v1.9. Any read was removed if the V/J assignment was weak (E-value above 1e-6), the CDR3 was missing, or the read contained stop codons, out-of-frame junctions, or ambiguous translated residues. V3J clonotypes were defined by identical inferred V gene, J gene, and CDR3 amino acid sequence. The percentage overlap between two repertoires was calculated by dividing the number of shared unique clonotypes by the size of the smaller repertoire. Three approaches were used to assess repertoire richness: RTK rarefaction, the Chao1 estimator, and Recon v2.1 estimates of unobserved clonotypes. OLGA was used to compute generation probabilities for all TCRbeta clonotypes that the gDNA method yielded from four donors. The clones in this table, taken by TCRdb from immuneACCESS, are in-frame only. Not every clone is retained; where verified, under half of the shortfall comes from an unresolved V gene, and the cause of the rest is unknown. V and J calls and clone size are copied from that table; D and trimming were computed from the DNA. Counted in this sample were under 2.5 million clones; just under 95% of them appeared once. Around 0.38% of the sample is taken by the ten largest.

The receptor comes from a young man in good health. Some clones in this sample may be carry-over from other donors' samples. The receptor chain draws on TRBV25-1 and TRBJ1-1; TRBD1 lines up with 9 middle nucleotides. Input material: naive CD4+ T cells from PBMCs. Reading the label with the study, this specimen's cell subset or site is: CD45RA+ positively selected. The CDR3 region: CASSADRGVAFF. The nucleotide sequence reads TGTGCCAGCAGTGCGGACAGGGGTGTAGCTTTCTTT.